The clone carrying this TCR beta chain was detected many times. TCRdb re-derived calls from the RACE reads in MiXCR, one entry per CDR3 protein. There are fewer than 130,000 distinct CDR3 sequences in the sample; 11% occur only once, and roughly 3.5% lies in the top ten. This sample is part of a study of human T cells and chemical hapten exposure. The time point here: patch test 1, 2 weeks after DPC sensitization. Treatment denoted: therapeutic diphenylcyclopropenone sensitization with weekly scalp DPC. The trim removed 1 base at V and 3 bases at J, leaving 1 base unmatched. This CDR3 spans 14 amino acids. Germline V gives CDR1 DFQATT, CDR2 SNEGSKA (reference sequence).

The rearrangement links TRBV20-1 to TRBJ1-5; 9 bases are shared with TRBD1. The sequence derives from a woman between 40 and 55 years old with alopecia areata. Some clones in this sample may be carry-over from other donors' samples. This specimen consisted of whole blood, obtained in connection with sensitization to the hapten diphenylcyclopropenone (DPC). CDR3 nucleotides: TGCAGTGCTAGAGGGGACAGGGACAATCAGCCCCAGCATTTT. As protein: CSARGDRDNQPQHF.